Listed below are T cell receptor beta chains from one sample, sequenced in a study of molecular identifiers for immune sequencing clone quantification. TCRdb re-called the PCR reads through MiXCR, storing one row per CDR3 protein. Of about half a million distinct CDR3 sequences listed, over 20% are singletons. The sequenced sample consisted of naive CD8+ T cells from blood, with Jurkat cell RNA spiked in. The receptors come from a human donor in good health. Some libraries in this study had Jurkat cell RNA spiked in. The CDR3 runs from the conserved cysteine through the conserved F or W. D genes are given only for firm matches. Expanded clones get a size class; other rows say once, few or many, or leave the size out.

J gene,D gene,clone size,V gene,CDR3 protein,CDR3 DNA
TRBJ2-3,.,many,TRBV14,CASSQDLVTDDTQYF,TGTGCCAGCAGCCAAGATCTCGTGACAGACGATACGCAGTATTTT
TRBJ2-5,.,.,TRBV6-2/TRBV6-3,CASSDRDTYQETQYF,TGTGCCAGCAGCGACCGGGACACCTACCAAGAGACCCAGTACTTC
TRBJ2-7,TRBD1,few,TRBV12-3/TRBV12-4,CASSSGTGGLGEQYF,TGTGCCAGCAGTTCCGGGACAGGGGGTCTTGGAGAGCAGTACTTC
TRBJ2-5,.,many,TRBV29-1,CSGWTIQETQYF,TGCAGCGGCTGGACTATCCAAGAGACCCAGTACTTC
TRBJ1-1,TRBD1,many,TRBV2,CASSEATGGDWNTEAFF,TGTGCCAGCAGTGAAGCCACAGGGGGCGATTGGAACACTGAAGCTTTCTTT
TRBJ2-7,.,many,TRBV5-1,CASSWGGGDYEQYF,TGCGCCAGCAGCTGGGGCGGGGGCGACTACGAGCAGTACTTC
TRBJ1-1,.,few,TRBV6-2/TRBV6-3,CASSSLRGLSGTEAFF,TGTGCCAGCAGTTCCCTCAGGGGATTGTCTGGGACTGAAGCTTTCTTT
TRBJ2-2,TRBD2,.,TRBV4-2,CASSPLAGDRTGELFF,TGTGCCAGCAGCCCATTAGCGGGAGATAGAACCGGGGAGCTGTTTTTT
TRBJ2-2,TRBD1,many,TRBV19,CASRLDRANTGELFF,TGTGCCAGTAGACTGGACAGGGCGAACACCGGGGAGCTGTTTTTT
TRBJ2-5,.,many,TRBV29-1,CSVEDPGRQETQYF,TGCAGCGTTGAAGATCCGGGACGCCAAGAGACCCAGTACTTC
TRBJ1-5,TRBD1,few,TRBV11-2,CASSLGTGRRNQPQHF,TGTGCCAGCAGCTTAGGGACAGGGAGACGCAATCAGCCCCAGCATTTT
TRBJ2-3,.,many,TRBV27,CASSALADTQYF,TGTGCCAGCAGTGCTCTAGCTGATACGCAGTATTTT
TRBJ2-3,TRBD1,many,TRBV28,CASSPTGVSTDTQYF,TGTGCCAGCAGTCCAACAGGGGTCAGCACAGATACGCAGTATTTT
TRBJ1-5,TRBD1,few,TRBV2,CASTDRVQPQHF,TGTGCCAGCACCGACAGGGTTCAGCCCCAGCATTTT
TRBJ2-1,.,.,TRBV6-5,CASSYSLTSSYNEQFF,TGTGCCAGCAGTTACTCGTTGACAAGCTCCTACAATGAGCAGTTCTTC
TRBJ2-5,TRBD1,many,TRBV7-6,CASSSWDRPEETQYF,TGTGCCAGCAGCTCCTGGGACAGACCCGAAGAGACCCAGTACTTC
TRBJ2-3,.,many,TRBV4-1,CASSPEPSGTDTQYF,TGCGCCAGCAGCCCAGAACCCTCAGGGACAGATACGCAGTATTTT
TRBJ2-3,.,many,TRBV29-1,CSTTTDTQYF,TGCAGCACTACCACAGATACGCAGTATTTT
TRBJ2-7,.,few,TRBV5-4,CASSNDYNSYEQYF,TGTGCCAGCAGCAATGATTACAACTCCTACGAGCAGTACTTC
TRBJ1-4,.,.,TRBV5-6,CASSLDHTGTGEKLFF,TGTGCCAGCAGCTTAGATCACACAGGGACGGGTGAAAAACTGTTTTTT
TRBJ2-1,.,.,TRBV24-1,CATSDHRIGGISYNEQFF,TGTGCCACCAGTGATCACCGGATCGGCGGGATATCCTACAATGAGCAGTTCTTC
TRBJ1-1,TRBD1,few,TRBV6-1,CASNWDRNTEAFF,TGTGCCAGCAACTGGGACAGAAACACTGAAGCTTTCTTT
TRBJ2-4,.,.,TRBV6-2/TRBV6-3,CASSYPTSAAGLAKNIQYF,TGTGCCAGCAGTTACCCAACCAGTGCGGCGGGCCTAGCCAAAAACATTCAGTACTTC
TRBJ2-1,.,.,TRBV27,CASSLLGGGAYEQFF,TGTGCCAGCAGTTTATTAGGAGGGGGGGCTTATGAGCAGTTCTTC
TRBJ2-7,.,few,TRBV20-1,CSLGGNSYEQYF,TGCAGCCTCGGGGGAAACTCCTACGAGCAGTACTTC
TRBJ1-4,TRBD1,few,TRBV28,CASSLTDRADGEKLFF,TGTGCCAGCAGTCTTACTGACAGGGCAGATGGCGAAAAACTGTTTTTT
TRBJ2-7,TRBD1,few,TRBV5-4,CASQNQGALIDEQYF,TGTGCCAGCCAAAACCAGGGGGCGCTGATCGACGAGCAGTACTTC
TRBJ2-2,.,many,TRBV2,CASSDWVGNTGELFF,TGTGCCAGCAGTGATTGGGTTGGAAACACCGGGGAGCTGTTTTTT
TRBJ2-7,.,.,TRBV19,CASSGVGWRNTYEQYF,TGTGCCAGTAGTGGCGTGGGATGGCGGAACACCTACGAGCAGTACTTC
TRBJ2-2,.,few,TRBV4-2,CASSQDWDGRVTGELFF,TGTGCCAGCAGCCAAGATTGGGACGGGAGAGTCACCGGGGAGCTGTTTTTT
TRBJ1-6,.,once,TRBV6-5,CASYGQRNSPLHF,TGTGCCAGCTATGGCCAGAGGAATTCACCCCTCCACTTT
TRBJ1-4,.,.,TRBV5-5,CASSYWFREEEKLFF,TGTGCCAGCAGCTATTGGTTCAGGGAAGAAGAAAAACTGTTTTTT
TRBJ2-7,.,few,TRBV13,CASSFGREAYEQYF,TGTGCCAGCAGCTTTGGCAGGGAAGCCTACGAGCAGTACTTC
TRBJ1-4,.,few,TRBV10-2,CASTADWGNEKLFF,TGCGCCAGCACCGCTGACTGGGGTAATGAAAAACTGTTTTTT
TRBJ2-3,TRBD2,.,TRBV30,CAWTGLAGTDTQYF,TGTGCCTGGACAGGACTAGCGGGCACAGATACGCAGTATTTT
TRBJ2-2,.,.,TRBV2,CASGGDAGELFF,TGTGCCAGCGGGGGAGACGCCGGGGAGCTGTTTTTT
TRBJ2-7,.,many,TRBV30,CAGGEVEQYF,TGTGCCGGAGGAGAGGTTGAGCAGTACTTC
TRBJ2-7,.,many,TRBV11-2,CASSTPTPTSYEQYF,TGTGCCAGCAGCACGCCGACACCCACTTCCTACGAGCAGTACTTC
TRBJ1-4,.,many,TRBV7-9,CASSPTGVEKLFF,TGTGCCAGCAGCCCCACAGGCGTTGAAAAACTGTTTTTT
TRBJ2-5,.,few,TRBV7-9,CASSASLGLGETQYF,TGTGCCAGCAGCGCCTCTTTAGGCCTTGGAGAGACCCAGTACTTC
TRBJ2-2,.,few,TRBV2,CASVGPSGGELFF,TGTGCCAGCGTCGGGCCCTCTGGCGGGGAGCTGTTTTTT
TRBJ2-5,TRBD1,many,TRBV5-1,CASSSGQGRETQYF,TGCGCCAGCAGCTCCGGACAGGGCCGGGAGACCCAGTACTTC
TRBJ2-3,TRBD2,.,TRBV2,CASSEASGGPTDTQYF,TGTGCCAGCAGTGAAGCGAGCGGGGGGCCTACAGATACGCAGTATTTT
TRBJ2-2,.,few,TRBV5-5,CASRRLANTGELFF,TGTGCCAGCAGGAGACTCGCGAACACCGGGGAGCTGTTTTTT
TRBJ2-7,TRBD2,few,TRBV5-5,CASSDGTSGGHEQYF,TGTGCCAGCAGCGACGGGACTAGCGGGGGTCACGAGCAGTACTTC
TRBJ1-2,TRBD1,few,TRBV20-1,CSARGQGRNGYTF,TGCAGTGCGCGTGGACAGGGGAGGAATGGCTACACCTTC
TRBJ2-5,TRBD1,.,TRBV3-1,CASSQVAGGSKETQYF,TGTGCCAGCAGCCAAGTAGCAGGGGGTTCGAAAGAGACCCAGTACTTC
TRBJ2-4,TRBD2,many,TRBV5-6,CASRGTMKNIQYF,TGTGCCAGCAGAGGGACTATGAAAAACATTCAGTACTTC
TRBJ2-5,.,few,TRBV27,CASYSTSETQYF,TGTGCCAGCTACAGTACAAGTGAGACCCAGTACTTC
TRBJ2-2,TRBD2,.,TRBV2,CASSEGTSGLGELFF,TGTGCCAGCAGTGAAGGGACTAGCGGTCTCGGGGAGCTGTTTTTT
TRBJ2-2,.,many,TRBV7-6,CASSSAWNTGELFF,TGTGCCAGCAGCTCAGCCTGGAACACCGGGGAGCTGTTTTTT
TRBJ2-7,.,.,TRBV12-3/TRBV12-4,CASSPSDIYEQYF,TGTGCCAGCAGCCCCAGCGATATCTACGAGCAGTACTTC
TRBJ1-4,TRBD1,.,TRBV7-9,CASSFRQGAPTNEKLFF,TGTGCCAGCAGCTTTCGACAGGGGGCGCCTACTAATGAAAAACTGTTTTTT
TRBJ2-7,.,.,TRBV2,CASSEITAGWQYF,TGTGCCAGCAGTGAAATTACGGCAGGCTGGCAGTACTTC